A single sample gave rise to the 2 T cell receptor beta chains below, sequenced in a study of blood T cell repertoires in COVID-19. Clones were read by immunoSEQ multiplex PCR, and TCRdb kept only the in-frame ones, dropping some. This sample yields roughly 280,000 clones, of which 80% to 90% are seen a single time; approximately 10% belongs to the top ten. Sequencing used peripheral blood. These receptors were taken from a woman in her 70s with acute or convalescent COVID-19.

This chain connects TRBV7-6 to TRBJ2-2, with 7 bases identical to TRBD1. The CDR3 spans 13 residues. Trimming cost V 8 bases and J 4 bases; bases outside gene matches: 4. In germline, CDR1 is SGHVS, CDR2 FNYEAQ. The CDR3 loop is CASWDSRTGELFF. For the CDR3, the DNA is TGTGCCAGCTGGGACAGTCGCACCGGGGAGCTGTTTTTT.

This clone was picked up a small number of times. The chain carries TRBV5-4 and TRBJ1-2; maybe TRBD1 (6 bases). The V gene lost 4 bases and the J gene lost 8 bases, with 15 bases spanning the gap. The CDR3 is 13 residues long. The germline gives CDR1 SGHNT, CDR2 YYREEE (reference sequence). The CDR3 loop reads CASSPGGAPGYTF. The DNA of the CDR3 is TGTGCCAGCAGCCCGGGGGGGGCCCCAGGCTACACCTTC. The entire variable domain, with the rest obtained from reference TRBV5-4 and TRBJ1-2, is as follows: ETGVTQSPTHLIKTRGQQVTLRCSSQSGHNTVSWYQQALGQGPQFIFQYYREEENGRGNFPPRFSGLQFPNYSSELNVNALELDDSALYLCASSPGGAPGYTFGSGTRLTVV.